Listed here are 29 T cell receptor beta chains from one sample, sequenced in a study of blood T cell repertoires in COVID-19. The protocol was immunoSEQ multiplex PCR, while the TCRdb copy is restricted to in-frame clones and leaves out a portion. The sample has hundreds of thousands of clones, around nine tenths seen once. Specimen: PBMCs or T cells enriched from blood (not recorded which). Receptor source: a woman between 40 and 50 years old who had recovered from COVID-19.

This clone occurred a few times. The chain couples TRBV7-2 to TRBJ1-1, with D tentatively TRBD1 (6 bases). The CDR3 consists of 13 residues. Trimming took 5 bases from V and 2 from J, leaving 9 bases between them. Germline V gene sequence: CDR1 SGHTA, CDR2 FQGNSA. In nucleotides, the CDR3 is TGTGCCAGCAGCAGACAGGAAAACACTGAAGCTTTCTTT. Amino acids: CASSRQENTEAFF.

The V and J genes are TRBV5-8 and TRBJ2-5, with 9 bases identical to TRBD2. CDR1 and CDR2 from the germline V gene are SGHTS and YDEGEE. With 0 bases clipped from V and 2 bases from J, the junction kept 8 bases outside the gene matches. This CDR3 region has 17 residues. CDR3 sequence reads: CASSLGLAGALQETQYF. The CDR3 coding sequence is TGTGCCAGCAGCTTGGGATTAGCGGGAGCCCTACAAGAGACCCAGTACTTC.

This chain joins TRBV5-1 and TRBJ2-3; no firm D call. Germline values: CDR1 SGHRS, CDR2 YFSETQ. CDR3 length: 13 amino acids. V lost 6 bases to trimming and J lost 4 bases, with 12 bases between them. This CDR3 is CASTFSVSDTQYF. CDR3 sequence (DNA): TGCGCCAGCACCTTTTCGGTCTCAGATACGCAGTATTTT.

CDR3 region: CASSPFLTLPTGTGELFF. CDR3 nucleotides: TGTGCCAGCTCACCATTTCTCACCCTGCCGACGGGCACCGGGGAGCTGTTTTTT. This chain connects TRBV18 to TRBJ2-2; D gene unclear. Germline loops: CDR1 KGHSH, CDR2 LQKENI. V was trimmed by 2 bases and J by 4 bases, leaving 20 bases between them. This CDR3 spans 18 amino acids.

The rearrangement joins TRBV2 to TRBJ2-7, with 7 bases lining up with TRBD1. The CDR3 spans 12 residues. Looked up from germline, CDR1 is SNHLY and CDR2 is FYNNEI. After removal of 11 bases from V and 3 bases from J, the junction contained 7 bases not matched to a gene. In nucleotides, the CDR3 is TGTGCCGGAACAGGGGATAGCTACGAGCAGTACTTC. This translates into CAGTGDSYEQYF. Using reference TRBV2 and TRBJ2-7 for the parts outside the CDR3, the full variable domain is EPEVTQTPSHQVTQMGQEVILRCVPISNHLYFYWYRQILGQKVEFLVSFYNNEISEKSEIFDDQFSVERPDGSNFTLKIRSTKLEDSAMYFCAGTGDSYEQYFGPGTRLTVT.

This clone is a singleton in its sample. This chain links TRBV4-1 with TRBJ2-1, with 12 bases fitting TRBD2. V shed 1 base and J 8 bases; nucleotides not matched to a gene: 0. Germline-derived CDR1 and CDR2 are MGHRA and YSYEKL. This CDR3 contains 14 residues. The CDR3 is CASSQASGRDEQFF. As DNA, the CDR3 is TGCGCCAGCAGCCAAGCTAGCGGGAGGGATGAGCAGTTCTTC.

The chain couples TRBV3-1 (or the pseudogene TRBV3-2) to TRBJ1-3; 7 positions agree with TRBD1. This CDR3 spans 15 amino acids. V lost 1 base to trimming and J lost 7 bases; unmatched junction nucleotides: 7. Germline assignment: CDR1 LGHDT and CDR2 YNNKEL (reference sequence). As DNA, the CDR3 is TGTGCCAGCAGCCAAGTTGGGGACAGAAGGAACACCATATATTTT. It codes for CASSQVGDRRNTIYF.

The genes are TRBV6-5 and TRBJ1-4, with TRBD1 as a possible D gene (6 bases). V was trimmed by 4 bases and J by 7 bases, leaving 10 bases between them. The CDR3 is 13 residues long. Germline lookup yields CDR1 MNHEY and CDR2 SVGAGI. CDR3 amino acids: CASSSNRVEKLFF. In DNA, the CDR3 is TGTGCCAGCAGTTCCAACAGGGTTGAAAAACTGTTTTTT.

The sample holds a few counts of this clone. The CDR3 is CASSHLTGGITGELFF. CDR3 DNA: TGCGCCAGCAGCCACCTGACAGGGGGAATCACCGGGGAGCTGTTTTTT. The chain has TRBV4-1 and TRBJ2-2; 9 nucleotides line up with TRBD1. The CDR3 is 16 residues long. Germline V lookup: CDR1 MGHRA, CDR2 YSYEKL. V lost 3 bases to trimming and J lost 4 bases; unmatched junction nucleotides: 6.

The chain carries TRBV30 and TRBJ1-2, with 7 bases matching TRBD1. CDR1 GTSNPN and CDR2 SVGIG come from the germline V gene (reference sequence). J gave up 5 bases and V 5 bases, and 11 bases lay outside the gene matches. This CDR3 is 14 amino acids long. As DNA, the CDR3 is TGTGCCTGGGTGAGGGGGCAGGGCAGTTATGGCTACACCTTC. Its protein product is CAWVRGQGSYGYTF.

The chain links TRBV27 to TRBJ2-5; TRBD1 matches 9 bases. Trimming removed 6 bases from V and 5 bases from J; junction bases left unmatched: 7. This CDR3 spans 14 amino acids. Per the germline V gene, CDR1 is MNHEY and CDR2 is SMNVEV (reference sequence). CDR3 nucleotides: TGTGCCAGCAGCCTACAGGGGGCTACGGAGACCCAGTACTTC. It is translated as CASSLQGATETQYF.

V gene TRBV29-1 combines with J gene TRBJ2-2, with 12 bases fitting TRBD2. V lost 1 base, J lost 2 bases, and 11 bases stayed unmatched. From germline, CDR1 is SQVTM and CDR2 ANQGSEA. CDR3 length equals 19 residues. CDR3 residues: CSVEGLAGVEGGNTGELFF. CDR3 nucleotide sequence: TGCAGCGTTGAAGGACTAGCGGGAGTTGAGGGTGGAAACACCGGGGAGCTGTTTTTT.

The CDR3 DNA reads TGCGCCAGCAGTCCCCAACCCCTAGCGGGAGGTTTAGGGGAGCTGTTTTTT. Its protein is CASSPQPLAGGLGELFF. The gene calls are TRBV10-1 and TRBJ2-2, with 11 bases identical to TRBD2. The CDR3 totals 17 residues. Trimming cost V 5 bases and J 8 bases; bases outside gene matches: 13. Germline V gene lookup returns CDR1 WNHNN and CDR2 SYGVQD (reference sequence).

The chain recombines TRBV4-3 with TRBJ2-7; no clear D gene. The germline V gene has CDR1 LGHNA and CDR2 YSLEER. Trimming stripped 1 base from V and 5 bases from J, with 15 bases between. The CDR3 consists of 15 residues. The CDR3 loop is CASSQGGQSKNEQYF. The CDR3 DNA follows: TGCGCCAGCAGCCAAGGAGGCCAGAGCAAGAACGAGCAGTACTTC.

V and J are TRBV19 and TRBJ1-1; perhaps TRBD1 as D (6 bases). CDR1 and CDR2 (germline): LNHDA, SQIVND (reference sequence). V lost 7 bases to trimming and J lost 4 bases, with 13 bases between them. The CDR3 loop spans 13 amino acids. CDR3 bases: TGTGCCAGTACTTTACAGGGTGGCACTGAAGCTTTCTTT. The encoded protein is CASTLQGGTEAFF.

The rearrangement links TRBV18 to TRBJ2-5, with a possible D match to TRBD1 (6 bases). The CDR3 covers 14 residues. Germline V gene lookup returns CDR1 KGHSH and CDR2 LQKENI. V shed 6 bases and J shed 4 bases, with 15 bases lying between them. CDR3 sequence reads: CASSVQGDRETQYF. CDR3 nucleotide sequence: TGTGCCAGCTCCGTACAGGGTGACCGAGAGACCCAGTACTTC.

CDR3 in amino acids: CSVEGGLEYEQYF. In nucleotides, the CDR3 is TGCAGCGTTGAAGGGGGACTAGAGTACGAGCAGTACTTC. The J gene is TRBJ2-7, the V gene TRBV29-1; 8 positions match TRBD2. The CDR3 runs to 13 residues. The V segment lost 1 base and the J segment 4 bases; nucleotides outside the gene matches: 3. From germline, CDR1 is SQVTM and CDR2 ANQGSEA.

The chain combines TRBV6-5 with TRBJ2-5; maybe TRBD2 (6 bases). Germline loops: CDR1 MNHEY, CDR2 SVGAGI. This CDR3 contains 13 residues. Deletions cut 5 bases from V and 5 bases from J, with 12 bases between. CDR3 amino acids: CASSPTSRETQYF. CDR3 in DNA: TGTGCCAGCAGTCCGACTAGTAGGGAGACCCAGTACTTC.

The chain is built from TRBV28 and TRBJ1-3; D call uncertain. Trimming removed 5 bases from V and 0 bases from J, with 11 bases in between. This CDR3 is 15 amino acids long. The germline V gene has CDR1 MDHEN and CDR2 SYDVKM. CDR3 protein: CASSPAGDSGNTIYF. For the CDR3, the DNA is TGTGCCAGCAGTCCCGCGGGAGACTCTGGAAACACCATATATTTT.

This rearrangement joins TRBV3-1 (or the pseudogene TRBV3-2) to TRBJ2-7, with 13 bases lining up with TRBD2. Trimming at V came to 0 bases and at J to 6 bases, leaving 17 bases not matched to a gene. Per germline, CDR1 LGHDT and CDR2 YNNKEL (reference sequence). CDR3 length: 20 residues. The CDR3 loop is CASSQETGLAGVGLSLEQYF. CDR3 sequence (DNA): TGTGCCAGCAGCCAAGAGACAGGACTAGCGGGAGTGGGGCTATCCCTCGAGCAGTACTTC.

A few counts support this clone. The rearrangement joins TRBV6-4 to TRBJ2-1; D possibly corresponds to TRBD1 (6 bases). Germline loops: CDR1 MRHNA, CDR2 SNTAGT. V lost 9 bases and J 7 bases, leaving 19 bases between the germline ends. The CDR3 totals 14 residues. This chain's CDR3 is CARQFEDRLNEQFF. Written as DNA, the CDR3 is TGTGCCAGGCAATTCGAGGACAGACTGAATGAGCAGTTCTTC.

The V and J genes are TRBV4-2 and TRBJ1-6; a weak D match, TRBD1 (6 bases). V was pared by 1 base and J by 9 bases, with 13 bases between. CDR3 length equals 15 residues. Germline-derived CDR1 and CDR2 are LGHNA and YNFKEQ. The CDR3 loop reads CASSQVGTMGSPLHF. The CDR3 DNA reads TGTGCCAGCAGCCAAGTAGGGACAATGGGTTCACCCCTCCACTTT.

The chain employs TRBV15 and TRBJ2-7; TRBD1 aligns across 10 bases. CDR1 is LNHNV, CDR2 YYDKDF, per germline (reference sequence). The J segment lost 3 bases and the V segment lost 0 bases, leaving 8 bases of the junction unmatched. This CDR3 spans 17 amino acids. The CDR3 DNA follows: TGTGCCACCAGCAGAGATCCCCCCGGGACAGGGGACTACGAGCAGTACTTC. Translating it yields CATSRDPPGTGDYEQYF.

Only a few counts were recorded for this clone. An end of the junction does not agree with germline; a read error may underlie this. This chain's CDR3 is CASNLAGNTDTQYF. DNA of the CDR3: TGTGCCAGCAATTTAGCGGGGAACACAGATACGCAGTATTTT. The V gene is TRBV28, the J gene TRBJ2-3; 8 bases are a match to TRBD2. This CDR3 has 14 amino acids. Germline V gives CDR1 MDHEN, CDR2 SYDVKM.

V gene TRBV19 combines with J gene TRBJ2-7; 7 bases align to TRBD2. Germline V gene data show CDR1 as LNHDA and CDR2 as SQIVND (reference sequence). V lost 3 bases and J lost 0; bases outside the gene matches: 5. This CDR3 spans 15 amino acids. The CDR3 DNA follows: TGTGCCAGTAGTATGCAGCGCGGGGGCTCCTACGAGCAGTACTTC. This codes for CASSMQRGGSYEQYF.

V gene TRBV11-2 combines with J gene TRBJ2-7; 11 nucleotides align to TRBD2. Germline V gene sequence: CDR1 SGHAT, CDR2 FQNNGV. The CDR3 runs 18 residues. J was trimmed by 3 bases and V by 4 bases; bases with no gene match: 14. The chain's CDR3 is CASSSRKGGLAEIYEQYF. The DNA for the CDR3 is TGTGCCAGCAGCTCCCGAAAGGGGGGACTAGCGGAGATCTACGAGCAGTACTTC.

V gene TRBV18 combines with J gene TRBJ1-1; D possibly corresponds to TRBD1 (6 bases). The length of the CDR3 is 14 residues. Trimming took off 6 bases at V and 1 base at J, with 12 bases between the two ends. The germline CDR1 and CDR2 sequences are KGHSH and LQKENI. The CDR3 bases are TGTGCCAGCTCCCGACAGGAGCAGAACACTGAAGCTTTCTTT. It translates to CASSRQEQNTEAFF.

This clone was counted a single time. The rearrangement uses TRBV2 and TRBJ1-1, with 8 nucleotides matching TRBD1. Germline V gene data show CDR1 as SNHLY and CDR2 as FYNNEI. Trimming removed 6 bases from V and 3 bases from J; junction bases left unmatched: 6. The CDR3 spans 14 residues. Written as DNA, the CDR3 is TGTGCCAGCAGGAAGGACAGGGCGGACACTGAAGCTTTCTTT. Its protein is CASRKDRADTEAFF. Full variable domain (outside the CDR3, taken from reference TRBV2 and TRBJ1-1): EPEVTQTPSHQVTQMGQEVILRCVPISNHLYFYWYRQILGQKVEFLVSFYNNEISEKSEIFDDQFSVERPDGSNFTLKIRSTKLEDSAMYFCASRKDRADTEAFFGQGTRLTVV.

This clone appeared a single time. The chain employs TRBV24-1 and TRBJ2-5; 7 positions agree with TRBD1. Germline V lookup: CDR1 KGHDR, CDR2 SFDVKD. With V trimmed by 3 bases and J by 1 base, 7 bases remained unmatched. There are 16 residues in the CDR3. The CDR3 is CATSDSTGQSQETQYF. In DNA, the CDR3 is TGTGCCACCAGTGATAGTACGGGACAGAGCCAAGAGACCCAGTACTTC.